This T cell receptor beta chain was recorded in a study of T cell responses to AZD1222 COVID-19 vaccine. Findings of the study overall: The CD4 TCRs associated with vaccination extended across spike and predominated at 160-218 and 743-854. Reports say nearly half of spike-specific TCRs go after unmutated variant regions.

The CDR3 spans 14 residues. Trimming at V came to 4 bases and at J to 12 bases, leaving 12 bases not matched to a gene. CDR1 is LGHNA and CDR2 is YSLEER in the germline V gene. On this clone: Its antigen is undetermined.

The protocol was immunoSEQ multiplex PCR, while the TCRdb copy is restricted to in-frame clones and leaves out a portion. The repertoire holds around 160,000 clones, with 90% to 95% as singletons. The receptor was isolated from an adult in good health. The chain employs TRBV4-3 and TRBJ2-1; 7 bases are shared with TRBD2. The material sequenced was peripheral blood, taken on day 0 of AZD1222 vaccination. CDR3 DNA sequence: TGCGCCAGCAGCCTCGGACTAGAGGCCTTGAGGCAGTTCTTC. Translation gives CASSLGLEALRQFF.